The clone carrying this T cell receptor (beta chain) was counted many times. Its specificity is unknown. The record originates from a study of type 1 and type 2 diabetes patients. Study-level background: The cohort mixed type 1 diabetes, type 2 diabetes and nondiabetic donors. Sequencing for the whole study yielded 18,976,912 paired-end reads.

Points from the study as a whole: In type 2 diabetes, highly-expanded CD4+ clones took a median about 3.9% of reads.

PCR was run on genomic DNA. Amplification of the beta chain CDR3 used 30 forward and 13 reverse multiplex primers. Via MiXCR, TCRdb re-called the multiplex PCR reads, giving one row per CDR3 protein. This sample carries around 300,000 distinct CDR3 sequences, roughly 50% of them seen once, and the ten largest clones take around 15%. The germline CDR1 and CDR2 sequences are SGHVS and FQNEAQ. This CDR3 contains 17 residues. V was shortened by 6 bases and J by 5 bases, with 24 bases between the two germline ends. Anyone with other autoimmune disease or infection in the prior four weeks was excluded. The sequence was obtained from a man between 18 and 35 years old with type 2 diabetes. V gene TRBV7-8 combines with J gene TRBJ2-3; TRBD2 is a possible D gene (5 bases). The sequenced material came from peripheral blood mononuclear cells (PBMCs). This CDR3 is CASRYMPGIHQGDTQYF. The CDR3 DNA reads as TGTGCCAGCAGGTACATGCCCGGGATACACCAAGGAGATACGCAGTATTTT.